One sample yielded the 9 T cell receptor beta chains listed below, sequenced in a study of blood T cells in healthy people across ages (dated by TCRdb to the mid-2010s). To prepare the library, 5' RACE was applied. The data were produced on an Illumina HiSeq 2500. The second PCR ran for about 6 to 12 cycles and used a J-beta primer mix along with a sample-barcoded 5' primer. Starting from the raw public reads, TCRdb applied fastp trimming at Q25, assembled clones with MiXCR and retained in-frame beta chains. Rows with one shared CDR3 protein collapse into an entry with the most common genes and DNA. The sample table records about 1,500,000 distinct CDR3 sequences; 42% of these occur just once. 7.9% of the sample comes from the top ten. Sequenced material: blood. Source of these receptors: a woman under 30 in good health.

This rearrangement joins TRBV10-2 to TRBJ2-3; D possibly corresponds to TRBD2 (5 bases). The CDR3 covers 13 residues. V was trimmed by 4 bases and J by 6 bases, leaving 11 bases between them. Germline V lookup: CDR1 WSHSY, CDR2 SAAADI. The CDR3 protein is CASSVWESDTQYF. In DNA form, the CDR3 reads TGCGCCAGCAGTGTGTGGGAGAGCGATACGCAGTATTTT.

In this sample, this clonotype turned up a few times. CDR3 in amino acids: CAISPSGRERDTQYF. CDR3 coding DNA: TGTGCCATCAGTCCAAGCGGGAGGGAACGAGATACGCAGTATTTT. The V gene is TRBV10-3, the J gene TRBJ2-3; TRBD2 matches at 10 bases. Germline loops: CDR1 ENHRY, CDR2 SYGVKD. This CDR3 is 15 amino acids long. Unmatched junction bases numbered 7, after V lost 5 bases and J lost 5 bases.

The rearrangement uses TRBV12-3 or TRBV12-4 and TRBJ2-3, with TRBD2 matching over 12 bases. Unmatched junction bases numbered 21, after V lost 6 bases and J lost 2 bases. The CDR3 has 21 amino acids. The CDR3 loop is CASSRSPGLAGKTKVTDTQYF. The CDR3 DNA reads TGTGCCAGCAGCCGATCGCCGGGACTAGCGGGCAAGACCAAGGTCACAGATACGCAGTATTTT.

The V gene is TRBV21-1, the J gene TRBJ2-1; whether TRBD2, the table's D call, matches the DNA was not checked. The DNA end lines up better with TRBJ2-7; the J call may be wrong. TRBV21-1 is recorded as a pseudogene. This CDR3 spans 18 amino acids. CDR3 amino acids: CASSKEYGRAFSYNEQYF. In nucleotides, the CDR3 is TGTGCCAGCAGCAAAGAGTACGGGAGGGCCTTCTCCTACAATGAGCAGTACTTC.

This chain uses TRBV12-3 or TRBV12-4 with TRBJ2-3; D is ambiguous. V was cut by 8 bases and J by 1 base, with 19 bases left in between. The CDR3 contains 16 residues. CDR3 nucleotide sequence: TGTGCCAGCGGCCTGCGGAAGAAACTGGGCACAGATACGCAGTATTTT. Translated, it gives CASGLRKKLGTDTQYF.

This clonotype was counted a single time. The chain uses TRBV7-2 and TRBJ2-3, with 9 bases lining up with TRBD1. J was trimmed by 6 bases and V by 4 bases; bases with no gene match: 11. Germline CDR1 and CDR2: SGHTA and FQGNSA. The CDR3 extends over 16 amino acids. The CDR3: CASSYPGTGKRDTQYF. The CDR3 DNA reads as TGTGCCAGCAGCTACCCCGGGACAGGGAAGAGGGATACGCAGTATTTT. The whole variable domain, filled in from reference TRBV7-2 and TRBJ2-3, reads GAGVSQSPSNKVTEKGKDVELRCDPISGHTALYWYRQSLGQGLEFLIYFQGNSAPDKSGLPSDRFSAERTGGSVSTLTIQRTQQEDSAVYLCASSYPGTGKRDTQYFGPGTRLTVL.

This clonotype showed up just a few times. The rearrangement joins TRBV25-1 to TRBJ1-2, with a possible D match to TRBD1 (5 bases). CDR3 size: 12 residues. CDR1 and CDR2 from the germline V gene are MGHDK and SYGVNS. Trimming cost V 2 bases and J 7 bases, with 8 bases left between them. The CDR3 region is CASSELGGGYTF. CDR3 sequence (DNA): TGTGCCAGCAGTGAACTCGGGGGTGGCTACACCTTC.

The V gene is TRBV7-9, the J gene TRBJ2-3; possible D gene TRBD2, 5 bases. The CDR3 consists of 15 residues. CDR1 SEHNR and CDR2 FQNEAQ come from the germline V gene (reference sequence). The ends were cut back, 5 bases at V and 5 bases at J, with 17 bases in the middle. CDR3 sequence reads: CASSRMFLEGDTQYF. Written as DNA, the CDR3 is TGTGCCAGCAGCCGGATGTTTTTAGAGGGAGATACGCAGTATTTT.

This clonotype was seen only a few times. The V gene is TRBV12-3 or TRBV12-4, the J gene TRBJ2-1; D call uncertain. V was trimmed by 6 bases and J by 6 bases, leaving 18 bases between them. The CDR3 has 15 residues. The CDR3 DNA is TGTGCCAGCAGCCGAAATGGGGTAGAGGTCAATGAGCAGTTCTTC. This encodes CASSRNGVEVNEQFF.